Shown below are 28 T cell receptor beta chains from a single sample sequenced in a study of cytomegalovirus exposure and HLA in healthy donors. Amplification used 60 Vbeta primers and 13 Jbeta primers. Produced via immunoSEQ multiplex PCR; TCRdb's table is partial and in-frame only. Found here are about 150,000 clones, 75% to 80% of them singletons; the top ten hold approximately 3.1%. The sequenced sample consisted of PBMCs. Receptors were obtained from a woman between 40 and 55 years old in good health and CMV-seronegative.

This clone was found once. The chain is built from TRBV29-1 and TRBJ1-1; weak D call: TRBD1 (5 bases). Germline loops: CDR1 SQVTM, CDR2 ANQGSEA. V shed 4 bases and J shed 11 bases, with 26 bases lying between them. CDR3 length: 15 residues. CDR3 sequence: CSVATILDPAGEAFF. The CDR3 region has the DNA TGCAGCGTTGCAACCATTTTGGATCCCGCGGGGGAGGCTTTCTTT.

This chain joins TRBV15 and TRBJ2-7; tentatively, D is TRBD2 (6 bases). Germline loops: CDR1 LNHNV, CDR2 YYDKDF (reference sequence). V dropped 0 bases and J dropped 1 base, with 13 bases sitting between them. The CDR3 consists of 16 residues. CDR3 in amino acids: CATSRDSGSGSYEQYF. The CDR3 DNA follows: TGTGCCACCAGCAGAGATAGCGGATCAGGGTCCTACGAGCAGTACTTC. The full variable domain, with the rest looked up from reference TRBV15 and TRBJ2-7, is DAMVIQNPRYQVTQFGKPVTLSCSQTLNHNVMYWYQQKSSQAPKLLFHYYDKDFNNEADTPDNFQSRRPNTSFCFLDIRSPGLGDTAMYLCATSRDSGSGSYEQYFGPGTRLTVT.

The J gene is TRBJ2-7, the V gene TRBV7-9; 8 bases line up with TRBD2. The CDR3 has 16 amino acids. Trimming at V came to 2 bases and at J to 3 bases, leaving 9 bases not matched to a gene. Germline V gives CDR1 SEHNR, CDR2 FQNEAQ (reference sequence). The CDR3 region is CASSLLGTSSSYEQYF. The CDR3 DNA reads TGTGCCAGCAGCTTACTTGGGACTAGTAGTAGCTACGAGCAGTACTTC.

The J gene is TRBJ1-4, the V gene TRBV6-1; 11 positions match TRBD1. The V gene end was trimmed by 4 bases and the J gene end by 8 bases; junction bases not matched to a gene: 9. The CDR3 is made up of 16 amino acids. Germline V lookup: CDR1 MNHNS, CDR2 SASEGT. DNA for the CDR3: TGTGCCAGCAGTGCCCTGGACAGGGGGCGCCGCGAAAAACTGTTTTTT. This translates into CASSALDRGRREKLFF.

V usage is TRBV28 and J usage is TRBJ2-7; 7 bases are shared with TRBD2. CDR3 length equals 14 residues. Trimming took 10 bases from V and 0 from J; bases not matched to a gene: 9. Germline V gene lookup returns CDR1 MDHEN and CDR2 SYDVKM. CDR3 sequence: CATRSGGLSYEQYF. The DNA of the CDR3 is TGTGCCACCCGCTCGGGGGGTCTCTCCTACGAGCAGTACTTC. The full variable domain, completed using reference TRBV28 and TRBJ2-7, is DVKVTQSSRYLVKRTGEKVFLECVQDMDHENMFWYRQDPGLGLRLIYFSYDVKMKEKGDIPEGYSVSREKKERFSLILESASTNQTSMYLCATRSGGLSYEQYFGPGTRLTVT.

J is TRBJ1-1 and V is TRBV10-3, with TRBD1 matching 10 bases. The germline V gene has CDR1 ENHRY and CDR2 SYGVKD. Trimming took 6 bases from V and 5 from J; bases not matched to a gene: 6. The CDR3 contains 14 residues. The CDR3 sequence: CAISRDRGGTEAFF. In DNA, the CDR3 is TGTGCCATCAGCCGGGACAGGGGAGGAACTGAAGCTTTCTTT.

The chain uses TRBV5-1 and TRBJ1-1; no clear D gene. Per the germline V gene, CDR1 is SGHRS and CDR2 is YFSETQ. The CDR3 is made up of 13 amino acids. Trimming shortened V by 3 bases and J by 3 bases, and 9 bases separated the two germline ends. The CDR3 spells CASSSIDYTEAFF. Written as DNA, the CDR3 is TGCGCCAGCAGCTCGATCGACTACACTGAAGCTTTCTTT.

V usage is TRBV7-9 and J usage is TRBJ1-6; D gene uncertain. This CDR3 has 11 residues. Trimming left V 5 bases short and J 12 bases short, with 8 bases between. The germline V gene encodes CDR1 SEHNR and CDR2 FQNEAQ (reference sequence). CDR3 DNA: TGTGCCAGCAGCGGAGGAGTACCCCTCCACTTT. Its protein product is CASSGGVPLHF.

The chain couples TRBV9 to TRBJ1-1; weak D call: TRBD1 (5 bases). CDR1 is SGDLS, CDR2 YYNGEE, per germline. Trimming left V 3 bases short and J 0 bases short, with 18 bases between. The CDR3 runs to 17 residues. The chain's CDR3 is CASSETQGIGMNTEAFF. Here the CDR3 DNA reads TGTGCCAGCAGCGAGACCCAGGGAATTGGGATGAACACTGAAGCTTTCTTT.

The chain employs TRBV6-5 and TRBJ2-5, with TRBD1 as a possible D gene (6 bases). The germline V and J ends were trimmed by 7 bases and 2 bases, with 11 bases remaining between them. This CDR3 spans 13 amino acids. In germline, CDR1 is MNHEY, CDR2 SVGAGI. The DNA of the CDR3 is TGTGCCAGCACCTTGGACAGACAAGAGACCCAGTACTTC. Amino acid sequence: CASTLDRQETQYF.

This clone has a handful of counts. This chain joins TRBV6-1 and TRBJ1-4; no reliable D call. Per germline, CDR1 MNHNS and CDR2 SASEGT. V was trimmed by 10 bases and J by 10 bases, leaving 19 bases between them. The CDR3 runs to 13 residues. In nucleotides, the CDR3 is TGTGCCACACTCTCCGGGGAGAGAGGAAAACTGTTTTTT. Translation: CATLSGERGKLFF.

The gene calls are TRBV7-9 and TRBJ1-5, with TRBD1 identical over 8 bases. Germline-derived CDR1 and CDR2 are SEHNR and FQNEAQ (reference sequence). This CDR3 contains 16 residues. V shed 5 bases, J shed 5 bases, and the junction held 11 bases outside the gene matches. The DNA of the CDR3 is TGTGCCAGCAGCGTATGGACAGGGCGAGACGATCAGCCCCAGCATTTT. It encodes CASSVWTGRDDQPQHF.

This clone has a single count. The rearrangement joins TRBV10-2 to TRBJ1-5; a possible D gene is TRBD1 (6 bases). CDR1 is WSHSY, CDR2 SAAADI, per germline. Trimming stripped 4 bases from V and 6 bases from J, with 13 bases between. This CDR3 has 14 amino acids. The chain's CDR3 is CASSGDIISQPQHF. The CDR3 DNA reads TGCGCCAGCAGTGGGGACATAATTAGTCAGCCCCAGCATTTT.

The V and J genes are TRBV21-1 and TRBJ2-6; the table's D call TRBD1 went unverified against the DNA. TRBV21-1 corresponds to a pseudogene. CDR3 length equals 17 residues. The CDR3 sequence is CASTDRGPRSGANVLTF. The CDR3 DNA is TGTGCCAGCACTGACAGGGGGCCCCGCTCTGGGGCCAACGTCCTGACTTTC.

V is TRBV5-4 and J is TRBJ1-2, with 10 bases fitting TRBD1. V was pared by 0 bases and J by 4 bases, with 6 bases of the junction left unmatched. Per the germline V gene, CDR1 is SGHNT and CDR2 is YYREEE (reference sequence). The CDR3 sequence is 16 residues long. Written as DNA, the CDR3 is TGTGCCAGCAGCTTGGGGGGACAGGGGAAAGTCTATGGCTACACCTTC. It is translated as CASSLGGQGKVYGYTF.

V is TRBV7-2 and J is TRBJ2-5; TRBD2 agrees at 9 bases. The CDR3 is 15 amino acids. After removal of 8 bases from V and 1 base from J, the junction contained 8 bases not matched to a gene. The germline CDR1 and CDR2 sequences are SGHTA and FQGNSA. The CDR3 here is CASGVAGGLQETQYF. The CDR3 DNA follows: TGTGCCAGCGGAGTCGCGGGGGGGCTCCAAGAGACCCAGTACTTC.

The chain links TRBV9 to TRBJ1-4; D not resolved. The ends were cut back, 3 bases at V and 5 bases at J, with 11 bases in the middle. Germline loops: CDR1 SGDLS, CDR2 YYNGEE. This CDR3 comprises 14 residues. This chain's CDR3 is CASSERDINEKLFF. The CDR3 DNA reads as TGTGCCAGCAGCGAGAGGGATATCAATGAAAAACTGTTTTTT.

The chain is built from TRBV10-3 and TRBJ1-2; TRBD1 might be the D (5 bases). The V end was cut by 3 bases, the J end by 2 bases, with 7 bases between. The CDR3 contains 13 residues. The germline V gene encodes CDR1 ENHRY and CDR2 SYGVKD. CDR3 sequence (DNA): TGTGCCATCAGTGAACAGGTGAACTATGGCTACACCTTC. Its protein product is CAISEQVNYGYTF.

V usage is TRBV5-1 and J usage is TRBJ2-1, with D perhaps TRBD2 (5 bases). Deletions cut 4 bases from V and 3 bases from J, with 14 bases between. The CDR3 covers 15 residues. CDR1 SGHRS and CDR2 YFSETQ come from the germline V gene. The CDR3 reads CASSPVAPYYNEQFF. Here the CDR3 DNA reads TGCGCCAGCAGCCCGGTAGCGCCCTACTACAATGAGCAGTTCTTC.

The rearrangement links TRBV7-6 to TRBJ2-6, with 14 positions matching TRBD2. From germline, CDR1 is SGHVS and CDR2 FNYEAQ. This CDR3 comprises 21 residues. Losses at the gene ends were 5 bases for V and 0 bases for J; bases not matched to a gene: 12. The CDR3 loop reads CASSGGTSGGEGFSGANVLTF. CDR3 nucleotide sequence: TGTGCCAGCAGCGGGGGGACTAGCGGGGGCGAAGGTTTCTCTGGGGCCAACGTCCTGACTTTC.

V and J are TRBV11-2 and TRBJ2-1, with D possibly being TRBD2 (6 bases). V lost 0 bases to trimming and J lost 10 bases, with 10 bases between them. CDR1 is SGHAT and CDR2 is FQNNGV in the germline V gene. The CDR3 sequence is 13 residues long. Here the CDR3 DNA reads TGTGCCAGCAGCTTAGAGCGGGGAGGAGAGCAGTTCTTC. It specifies CASSLERGGEQFF.

This rearrangement joins TRBV9 to TRBJ1-6; no definite D call. Germline V gene data show CDR1 as SGDLS and CDR2 as YYNGEE. Trimming stripped 0 bases from V and 10 bases from J, with 14 bases between. CDR3 length: 15 amino acids. The DNA of the CDR3 is TGTGCCAGCAGCGTAGTGTGGGGATGGGAGTCACCCCTCCACTTT. Its protein product is CASSVVWGWESPLHF.

The chain has TRBV18 and TRBJ2-3; no reliable D call. The CDR3 is made up of 13 amino acids. Germline V gene lookup returns CDR1 KGHSH and CDR2 LQKENI. Trimming took 6 bases from V and 6 from J, leaving 13 bases between them. CDR3 loop: CASSPSNADTQYF. In DNA, the CDR3 is TGTGCCAGCTCGCCCTCTAACGCGGATACGCAGTATTTT.

In this sample, this clone turned up a few times. V and J are TRBV10-3 and TRBJ1-4; 12 bases fit TRBD1. The CDR3 is made up of 15 amino acids. CDR1 is ENHRY, CDR2 SYGVKD, per germline. Unmatched junction bases numbered 8, after V lost 10 bases and J lost 5 bases. CDR3 loop: CATSGQGALNEKLFF. Written as DNA, the CDR3 is TGTGCCACCTCGGGACAGGGGGCTTTGAATGAAAAACTGTTTTTT.

This chain joins TRBV6-1 and TRBJ1-1, with D uncertain. Germline CDR1 and CDR2: MNHNS and SASEGT. The CDR3 length is 14 residues. V lost 3 bases and J 1 base, leaving 9 bases between the germline ends. The CDR3 nucleotides are TGTGCCAGCAGTGACAGGTCTACGAACACTGAAGCTTTCTTT. Translation gives CASSDRSTNTEAFF.

The J gene is TRBJ1-3, the V gene TRBV19; D unresolved. The CDR3 runs to 14 residues. Germline CDR1 is LNHDA and CDR2 is SQIVND (reference sequence). V lost 5 bases and J 0 bases, leaving 8 bases between the germline ends. The CDR3 protein is CASSLQNSGNTIYF. The CDR3 DNA follows: TGTGCCAGTAGTCTACAGAACTCTGGAAACACCATATATTTT.

This chain connects TRBV5-5 to TRBJ2-5, with D possibly matching TRBD2 (5 bases). The CDR3 loop spans 15 amino acids. CDR1 and CDR2 from the germline V gene are SGHKS and YYEKEE (reference sequence). Trimming cost V 4 bases and J 5 bases, with 18 bases left between them. CDR3 residues: CASSRRRVLGETQYF. The CDR3 DNA follows: TGTGCCAGCAGCCGCCGGCGGGTATTAGGGGAGACCCAGTACTTC. The variable domain in full, completed from reference TRBV5-5 and TRBJ2-5, reads DAGVTQSPTHLIKTRGQQVTLRCSPISGHKSVSWYQQVLGQGPQFIFQYYEKEERGRGNFPDRFSARQFPNYSSELNVNALLLGDSALYLCASSRRRVLGETQYFGPGTRLLVL.

Only a few counts were recorded for this clone. This rearrangement joins TRBV5-4 to TRBJ1-2; D may be TRBD1 (6 bases). V was trimmed by 4 bases and J by 6 bases, leaving 13 bases between them. Germline lookup yields CDR1 SGHNT and CDR2 YYREEE (reference sequence). This CDR3 has 13 residues. In nucleotides, the CDR3 is TGTGCCAGCAGCCCCGCGGGGGCTGATGGCTACACCTTC. The encoded protein is CASSPAGADGYTF.